This T cell receptor beta chain was sequenced during a study of molecular identifiers for immune sequencing clone quantification. TCRdb re-derived calls from the PCR reads in MiXCR, one entry per CDR3 protein. The profile shows thousands of distinct CDR3 sequences, about a third of them singletons. This CDR3 comprises 16 residues. V shed 3 bases, J shed 5 bases, and the junction held 9 bases outside the gene matches. Germline values: CDR1 LGHNA, CDR2 YNFKEQ. Naive CD8 T cells were sorted as CD8+CD4-CCR7+CD45RA+. In this sample, this clonotype turned up once. The sample was naive CD8+ T cells from blood, with Jurkat cell RNA spiked in. Specified subset: FACS-sorted CD8+CD4-CCR7+CD45RA+ naive T cells. The chain employs TRBV4-2 and TRBJ2-3; 9 bases are a match to TRBD1. The sequence derives from a human donor in good health. Some libraries in this study had Jurkat cell RNA spiked in. CDR3: CASSHDRTGAEDTQYF. CDR3 DNA sequence: TGTGCCAGCAGCCATGATAGGACAGGGGCCGAAGATACGCAGTATTTT.